A single sample gave rise to the 5 T cell receptor beta chains below, sequenced in a study of cytotoxic CD8 clonotypes in ibrutinib-treated CLL. Here immunoSEQ multiplex PCR was the method, and the copy in TCRdb shows in-frame clones only, minus some. Altogether approximately 92,000 clones are present, approximately 71% being singletons, with the ten largest covering around 25%. This sample comprised PBMCs, obtained after 24 months of ibrutinib treatment. These TCRs come from a human donor with chronic lymphocytic leukemia.

This chain uses TRBV5-1 with TRBJ2-5, with TRBD2 matching 9 bases. Trimming cost V 0 bases and J 4 bases; bases outside gene matches: 7. CDR3 length: 16 amino acids. CDR1 is SGHRS and CDR2 is YFSETQ in the germline V gene. The CDR3: CASSLDPSGRSETQYF. In nucleotides, the CDR3 is TGCGCCAGCAGCTTGGATCCGAGCGGGAGGTCAGAGACCCAGTACTTC. Drawing the rest from reference TRBV5-1 and TRBJ2-5, the complete variable domain is KAGVTQTPRYLIKTRGQQVTLSCSPISGHRSVSWYQQTPGQGLQFLFEYFSETQRNKGNFPGRFSGRQFSNSRSEMNVSTLELGDSALYLCASSLDPSGRSETQYFGPGTRLLVL.

The CDR3 region is CASSISATPYNEQFF. DNA of the CDR3: TGTGCCAGTAGTATTTCAGCGACGCCCTACAATGAGCAGTTCTTC. V is TRBV19 and J is TRBJ2-1; D is undetermined. This CDR3 has 15 amino acids. The V end lost 3 bases, the J end lost 2 bases, and 11 bases lay between the germline ends. Germline lookup yields CDR1 LNHDA and CDR2 SQIVND (reference sequence).

V gene TRBV5-1 combines with J gene TRBJ2-5; 11 nucleotides line up with TRBD2. The ends lost 0 bases at V and 4 bases at J; junction bases unmatched: 14. The germline gives CDR1 SGHRS, CDR2 YFSETQ. The CDR3 contains 19 residues. CDR3 in amino acids: CASSLARASGRLVPETQYF. Written as DNA, the CDR3 is TGCGCCAGCAGCTTGGCCAGGGCTAGCGGGAGGTTAGTTCCAGAGACCCAGTACTTC.

The rearrangement uses TRBV12-1 and TRBJ2-1; the listed D gene, TRBD2, was not tested against the DNA. TRBV12-1 is flagged as a pseudogene. This CDR3 spans 16 amino acids. The CDR3 DNA follows: TGTGCCAGCAGCTTTGCGAATTTGTTTGGCGGGGGTGAGCAGTTCTTC. Its translation: CASSFANLFGGGEQFF.

This chain connects TRBV7-2 to TRBJ1-1, with a possible D match to TRBD1 (5 bases). The germline V gene has CDR1 SGHTA and CDR2 FQGNSA. The CDR3 covers 13 residues. V lost 4 bases and J 7 bases, leaving 13 bases between the germline ends. CDR3 sequence reads: CASSSGRYLEAFF. DNA of the CDR3: TGTGCCAGCAGCTCGGGACGCTACCTTGAAGCTTTCTTT.